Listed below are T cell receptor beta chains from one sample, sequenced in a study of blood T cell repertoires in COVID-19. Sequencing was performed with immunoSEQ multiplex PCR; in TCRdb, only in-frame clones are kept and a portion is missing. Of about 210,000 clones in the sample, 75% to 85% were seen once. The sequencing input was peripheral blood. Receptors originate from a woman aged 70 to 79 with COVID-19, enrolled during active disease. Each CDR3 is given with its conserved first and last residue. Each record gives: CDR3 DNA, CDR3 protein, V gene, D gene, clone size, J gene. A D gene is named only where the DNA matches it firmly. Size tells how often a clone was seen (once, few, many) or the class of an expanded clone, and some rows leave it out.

CDR3nt: TGTGCCAGCAGCCAACAGGGGTGGTACGAGCAGTACTTC; CDR3aa: CASSQQGWYEQYF; v_gene: TRBV7-2; d_gene: TRBD1; abundance: NA; j_gene: TRBJ2-7
CDR3nt: TGTGCCAGCAGTTATCCCGGGACTAGCGGGAGGGCCCGCACAGATACGCAGTATTTT; CDR3aa: CASSYPGTSGRARTDTQYF; v_gene: TRBV5-4; d_gene: TRBD2; abundance: few; j_gene: TRBJ2-3
CDR3nt: TGTGCCAGCAGCTCCGGGACAGGGGCTTACAATGAGCAGTTCTTC; CDR3aa: CASSSGTGAYNEQFF; v_gene: TRBV7-2; d_gene: TRBD1; abundance: few; j_gene: TRBJ2-1
CDR3nt: TGTGCCAGCAGTTACTACAGTGAGCAGTACTTC; CDR3aa: CASSYYSEQYF; v_gene: TRBV6-2/TRBV6-3; d_gene: NA; abundance: NA; j_gene: TRBJ2-7
CDR3nt: TGTGCCAGCAGCGCCGGGACTAGCGGGAGCTTCGAGCAGTACTTC; CDR3aa: CASSAGTSGSFEQYF; v_gene: TRBV7-6; d_gene: TRBD2; abundance: few; j_gene: TRBJ2-7
CDR3nt: TGCGCCAGCAGCTTGGAGGGGCATCAGCCCCAGCATTTT; CDR3aa: CASSLEGHQPQHF; v_gene: TRBV5-1; d_gene: NA; abundance: NA; j_gene: TRBJ1-5
CDR3nt: TGTGCCAGCAGTGTTGGGGCACGTAACACCGGGGAGCTGTTTTTT; CDR3aa: CASSVGARNTGELFF; v_gene: TRBV25-1; d_gene: NA; abundance: once; j_gene: TRBJ2-2
CDR3nt: TGCAGCGGGGGGACAGGACCTAACACTGAAGCTTTCTTT; CDR3aa: CSGGTGPNTEAFF; v_gene: TRBV29-1; d_gene: TRBD1; abundance: NA; j_gene: TRBJ1-1
CDR3nt: TGTGCCTGGGCCGGGACAGGGGTTTACAATGAGCAGTTCTTC; CDR3aa: CAWAGTGVYNEQFF; v_gene: TRBV30; d_gene: TRBD1; abundance: NA; j_gene: TRBJ2-1
CDR3nt: TGTGCCAGTAGTATCTGGCAGGGGGCAACTAATGAAAAACTGTTTTTT; CDR3aa: CASSIWQGATNEKLFF; v_gene: TRBV19; d_gene: TRBD1; abundance: NA; j_gene: TRBJ1-4
CDR3nt: TGTGCCAGCAGTCGCGGACTAGCGGAGAGGTATGGGCTGAACAATGAGCAGTTCTTC; CDR3aa: CASSRGLAERYGLNNEQFF; v_gene: TRBV6-6; d_gene: TRBD2; abundance: NA; j_gene: TRBJ2-1
CDR3nt: TGTGCCACCAGTGATTCAGGGGGCGGGCGATCCGGCTACACCTTC; CDR3aa: CATSDSGGGRSGYTF; v_gene: TRBV24-1; d_gene: TRBD1; abundance: NA; j_gene: TRBJ1-2
CDR3nt: TGTGCCAGCAGCTGGACAGGGAGGGTGGAGCAGTACTTC; CDR3aa: CASSWTGRVEQYF; v_gene: TRBV7-9; d_gene: NA; abundance: NA; j_gene: TRBJ2-7
CDR3nt: TGTGCCAGCAGCTTCGAGGTCCAAGAGACCCAGTACTTC; CDR3aa: CASSFEVQETQYF; v_gene: TRBV11-2; d_gene: NA; abundance: NA; j_gene: TRBJ2-5
CDR3nt: TGTGCCAGAAGCCCGGCGGTGGCGTACTACAATGAGCAGTTCTTC; CDR3aa: CARSPAVAYYNEQFF; v_gene: TRBV5-3; d_gene: NA; abundance: many; j_gene: TRBJ2-1
CDR3nt: TGTGCCAGCTCACCATTAGCCAGATACGAGCAGTACTTC; CDR3aa: CASSPLARYEQYF; v_gene: TRBV18; d_gene: NA; abundance: NA; j_gene: TRBJ2-7
CDR3nt: TGCAGCGTTGCCCGCGGGGACCCCTCCTACGAGCAGTACTTC; CDR3aa: CSVARGDPSYEQYF; v_gene: TRBV29-1; d_gene: NA; abundance: NA; j_gene: TRBJ2-7
CDR3nt: TGCGCCAGCAGCTCCGGCGGGGGTTATGAGCAGTTCTTC; CDR3aa: CASSSGGGYEQFF; v_gene: TRBV5-1; d_gene: TRBD2; abundance: NA; j_gene: TRBJ2-1
CDR3nt: TGTGCCAGCAGCTTAGTACAGGGGAACTATGGCTACACCTTC; CDR3aa: CASSLVQGNYGYTF; v_gene: TRBV7-2; d_gene: TRBD1; abundance: NA; j_gene: TRBJ1-2
CDR3nt: TGTGCCAGCAGCTTCCGGGTTCAAATCCCAGATACGCAGTATTTT; CDR3aa: CASSFRVQIPDTQYF; v_gene: TRBV13; d_gene: NA; abundance: NA; j_gene: TRBJ2-3
CDR3nt: TGTGCCAGCAGTTTTGGGTGGAGCACTGAAGCTTTCTTT; CDR3aa: CASSFGWSTEAFF; v_gene: TRBV27; d_gene: NA; abundance: few; j_gene: TRBJ1-1
CDR3nt: TGTGCCAGCAGCCAAGTGGCTCCGATCCCGTATTACACTGAAGCTTTCTTT; CDR3aa: CASSQVAPIPYYTEAFF; v_gene: TRBV3-1/TRBV3-2; d_gene: NA; abundance: once; j_gene: TRBJ1-1
CDR3nt: TGTGCCAGCACCCGGACAGGGCTCATATGGAGTTCACCCCTCCACTTT; CDR3aa: CASTRTGLIWSSPLHF; v_gene: TRBV2; d_gene: TRBD1; abundance: NA; j_gene: TRBJ1-6
CDR3nt: TGTGCCAGCAGCCCAGAACCGCTAGCGGGGCAAGAGACCCAGTACTTC; CDR3aa: CASSPEPLAGQETQYF; v_gene: TRBV4-2; d_gene: TRBD2; abundance: NA; j_gene: TRBJ2-5
CDR3nt: TGTGCCAGTCACAGGTATCCTAACTATGGCTACACCTTC; CDR3aa: CASHRYPNYGYTF; v_gene: TRBV28; d_gene: NA; abundance: NA; j_gene: TRBJ1-2
CDR3nt: TGTGCCAGCACTCCCCGAGGACTAGCGGGAGTGAGCTCCTACAATGAGCAGTTCTTC; CDR3aa: CASTPRGLAGVSSYNEQFF; v_gene: TRBV28; d_gene: TRBD2; abundance: NA; j_gene: TRBJ2-1
CDR3nt: TGCGCCAGCAGCCAAGTCGGTAGCGGGAGTCGCAATGAGCAGTTCTTC; CDR3aa: CASSQVGSGSRNEQFF; v_gene: TRBV4-1; d_gene: TRBD2; abundance: few; j_gene: TRBJ2-1
CDR3nt: TGCAGTGCTAGTCTGGCAGGGCGCACTGAAGCTTTCTTT; CDR3aa: CSASLAGRTEAFF; v_gene: TRBV20-1; d_gene: NA; abundance: NA; j_gene: TRBJ1-1
CDR3nt: TGTGCCAGCAGCGGCGCGGGGAGTGAGCAGTTCTTC; CDR3aa: CASSGAGSEQFF; v_gene: TRBV5-4; d_gene: NA; abundance: NA; j_gene: TRBJ2-1
CDR3nt: TGTGCCAGCAGCCTCTCGACAGGAATCCCCTATGGCTACACCTTC; CDR3aa: CASSLSTGIPYGYTF; v_gene: TRBV7-2; d_gene: NA; abundance: NA; j_gene: TRBJ1-2
CDR3nt: TGTGCCACCAGTGGGGGAGATCTGTATGGCTACACCTTC; CDR3aa: CATSGGDLYGYTF; v_gene: TRBV24-1; d_gene: NA; abundance: NA; j_gene: TRBJ1-2
CDR3nt: TGCAGTGCTAGTAAGACTAGCGGGAGGGGAGGCGAGCAGTACTTC; CDR3aa: CSASKTSGRGGEQYF; v_gene: TRBV20-1; d_gene: TRBD2; abundance: NA; j_gene: TRBJ2-7
CDR3nt: TGCGCCAGCAGCCCAACTAGCGGACGCGAAGAGACCCAGTACTTC; CDR3aa: CASSPTSGREETQYF; v_gene: TRBV5-1; d_gene: TRBD2; abundance: NA; j_gene: TRBJ2-5
CDR3nt: TGTGCCAGCAGTTTGTCTTTTTCGGGGGGCGTCAGATCCTACGAGCAGTACTTC; CDR3aa: CASSLSFSGGVRSYEQYF; v_gene: TRBV6-2/TRBV6-3; d_gene: NA; abundance: NA; j_gene: TRBJ2-7
CDR3nt: TGTGCCAGCAGTTCAAGCGAGCAGGAGCTGTTTTTT; CDR3aa: CASSSSEQELFF; v_gene: TRBV27; d_gene: NA; abundance: NA; j_gene: TRBJ2-2
CDR3nt: TGTGCCAGCAGCCACACAGGGGTAGGCACTGAAGCTTTCTTT; CDR3aa: CASSHTGVGTEAFF; v_gene: TRBV6-5; d_gene: TRBD1; abundance: NA; j_gene: TRBJ1-1
CDR3nt: TGTGCCAGCAGCCGGTTACAGGGGCGGAGCACCGGGGAGCTGTTTTTT; CDR3aa: CASSRLQGRSTGELFF; v_gene: TRBV5-5; d_gene: TRBD1; abundance: few; j_gene: TRBJ2-2
CDR3nt: TGTGCCAGCTCACCCAAGGGACAGGGAACTGGAAACACCATATATTTT; CDR3aa: CASSPKGQGTGNTIYF; v_gene: TRBV18; d_gene: TRBD1; abundance: few; j_gene: TRBJ1-3
CDR3nt: TGTGCCAGCTCACTCGGGAGCCTGAACACCGGGGAGCTGTTTTTT; CDR3aa: CASSLGSLNTGELFF; v_gene: TRBV18; d_gene: NA; abundance: once; j_gene: TRBJ2-2
CDR3nt: TGTGCCAGCGGCGGCAGGGAAGGCTCCTATGGCTACACCTTC; CDR3aa: CASGGREGSYGYTF; v_gene: TRBV6-5; d_gene: NA; abundance: NA; j_gene: TRBJ1-2
CDR3nt: TGTGCCAGCAGCTCAAGGCAGGTGAACACTGAAGCTTTCTTT; CDR3aa: CASSSRQVNTEAFF; v_gene: TRBV7-2; d_gene: NA; abundance: few; j_gene: TRBJ1-1
CDR3nt: TGTGCCAGCAGCTTAGAACTAGCGGGAGTGGGTGAGCAGTTCTTC; CDR3aa: CASSLELAGVGEQFF; v_gene: TRBV11-2; d_gene: TRBD2; abundance: NA; j_gene: TRBJ2-1
CDR3nt: TGTGCCAGCAGCCCCCCGGCGGGGTCCGGAAACACCATATATTTT; CDR3aa: CASSPPAGSGNTIYF; v_gene: TRBV7-8; d_gene: NA; abundance: NA; j_gene: TRBJ1-3
CDR3nt: TGTGCCACCCGCACTAGCGGGATGTTGTACGAGCAGTACTTC; CDR3aa: CATRTSGMLYEQYF; v_gene: TRBV10-3; d_gene: TRBD2; abundance: NA; j_gene: TRBJ2-7
CDR3nt: TGTGCCAGCAGCTTAGGAGTAGCGGCGGAGACCCAGTACTTC; CDR3aa: CASSLGVAAETQYF; v_gene: TRBV7-9; d_gene: NA; abundance: NA; j_gene: TRBJ2-5
CDR3nt: TGTGCCAGCAGCTTGACCCGGGAGAGAGCCTACGAGCAGTACTTC; CDR3aa: CASSLTRERAYEQYF; v_gene: TRBV5-6; d_gene: NA; abundance: NA; j_gene: TRBJ2-7
CDR3nt: TGTGCCAGCGGCTATCAGCGGAATTCACCCCTCCACTTT; CDR3aa: CASGYQRNSPLHF; v_gene: TRBV6-5; d_gene: NA; abundance: NA; j_gene: TRBJ1-6